A single T cell receptor (beta chain) is shown here with its context. Original analysis: For nucleated cells, counts were estimated from reference gene primer amplification. Assay: immunoSEQ multiplex PCR; the TCRdb copy retains only in-frame clones and omits some. That table supplies the V and J calls and clone size; D and trimming were determined from the DNA. The sample shows roughly 340,000 clones, more than 70% of them seen only once. This specimen belongs to a study of blood T cell repertoires in COVID-19. Overall study: The analysed material was cDNA or gDNA that came from T cells, B-cell-depleted T cells, or PBMCs.

Between the trimmed V and J ends, which lost 0 bases and 1 base, there was a span of 14 bases. CDR3 length: 18 residues. Germline loops: CDR1 SGHRS, CDR2 YFSETQ. The TCR comes from a woman aged 65 to 85 with COVID-19, enrolled during active disease. The gene calls are TRBV5-1 and TRBJ1-6; no firm D call. The sequencing sample was made of peripheral blood. CDR3 coding DNA: TGCGCCAGCAGCTTGGTCGGGAGGAGAGAGTCCTATAATTCACCCCTCCACTTT. It codes for CASSLVGRRESYNSPLHF.